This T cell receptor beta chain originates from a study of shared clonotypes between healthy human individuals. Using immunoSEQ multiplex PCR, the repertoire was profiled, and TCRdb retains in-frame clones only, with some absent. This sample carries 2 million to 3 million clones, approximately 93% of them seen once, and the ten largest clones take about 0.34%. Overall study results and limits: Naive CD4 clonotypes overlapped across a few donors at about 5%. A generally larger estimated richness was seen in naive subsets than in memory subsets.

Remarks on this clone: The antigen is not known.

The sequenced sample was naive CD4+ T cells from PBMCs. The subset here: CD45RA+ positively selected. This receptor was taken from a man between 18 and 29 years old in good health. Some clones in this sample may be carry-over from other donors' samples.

In DNA form, the CDR3 reads TGTGCCAGCAGCTTAACTTCCTCCCACCCCGGCGCAGATACGCAGTATTTT. This translates into CASSLTSSHPGADTQYF. The chain recombines TRBV7-3 with TRBJ2-3, with unresolved D. V lost 0 bases and J lost 4, with 17 bases in between. The CDR3 runs to 17 residues. From germline, CDR1 is SGHTA and CDR2 FQGTGA. Complete variable domain (other parts from reference TRBV7-3 and TRBJ2-3): GAGVSQTPSNKVTEKGKYVELRCDPISGHTALYWYRQSLGQGPEFLIYFQGTGAADDSGLPNDRFFAVRPEGSVSTLKIQRTERGDSAVYLCASSLTSSHPGADTQYFGPGTRLTVL.